This TCR beta chain was sequenced in a study of response to subunit inactivated influenza vaccine. Study-wide points: Authors suggested few new T cells are recruited by each seasonal influenza vaccination.

Germline CDR1 and CDR2: KGHSH and LQKENI. The CDR3 is 17 amino acids. V was pared by 3 bases and J by 1 base, with 6 bases of the junction left unmatched. TCRdb redid the calling of the RT-PCR reads with MiXCR, one entry per CDR3 protein. This sample has 450,000 to 700,000 distinct CDR3 sequences, with less than 15% found just once. This clonotype was recorded a few times. What it recognizes is unknown. This receptor was obtained from a man aged 45 to 65 who received an inactivated influenza vaccine. Sequences were derived from PBMCs from blood, sampled about 12 days after vaccination. The rearrangement joins TRBV18 to TRBJ2-6, with TRBD2 matching over 7 bases. The CDR3 sequence is CASSPDSGRSGANVLTF. The CDR3 DNA reads as TGTGCCAGCTCACCGGACTCCGGGAGGTCTGGGGCCAACGTCCTGACTTTC. The full variable domain, rest sourced from reference TRBV18 and TRBJ2-6, is NAGVMQNPRHLVRRRGQEARLRCSPMKGHSHVYWYRQLPEEGLKFMVYLQKENIIDESGMPKERFSAEFPKEGPSILRIQQVVRGDSAAYFCASSPDSGRSGANVLTFGAGSRLTVL.